These 3 T cell receptor beta chains originate from one sample sequenced in a study of metastatic and nonmetastatic thyroid tumors (dated by TCRdb to between 2020 and 2021). No patient had received any treatment before thyroid surgery. Library preparation was by PCR. Sequencing instrument: Illumina HiSeq 4000. TCRdb took the public reads, trimmed them with fastp at Q25, ran MiXCR for clone calling and kept in-frame beta chains. For this sample there are about 21,000 clones; 15% to 20% appear just once. Around 21% of the sample is taken by the ten largest. The sample comprised blood. These receptors were collected from a male donor with papillary thyroid cancer or a benign thyroid nodule (not recorded which). Some clones in this sample may be carry-over from other donors' samples.

This clone was seen a few times. V is TRBV28 and J is TRBJ2-7; 7 nucleotides match TRBD1. This CDR3 spans 12 amino acids. CDR1 and CDR2 from the germline V gene are MDHEN and SYDVKM. V was pared by 7 bases and J by 7 bases, with 7 bases of the junction left unmatched. This CDR3 reads CASNRQGWEQYF. The CDR3 nucleotides are TGTGCCAGCAACAGACAGGGTTGGGAGCAGTACTTC. The full variable domain, its missing parts supplied by reference TRBV28 and TRBJ2-7, is DVKVTQSSRYLVKRTGEKVFLECVQDMDHENMFWYRQDPGLGLRLIYFSYDVKMKEKGDIPEGYSVSREKKERFSLILESASTNQTSMYLCASNRQGWEQYFGPGTRLTVT.

About this clone itself: A much more abundant neighbour one base away suggests this may be a read error. The genes are TRBV19 and TRBJ2-1; 11 bases align to TRBD2. Trimming cost V 4 bases and J 0 bases; bases outside gene matches: 11. Germline lookup yields CDR1 LNHDA and CDR2 SQIVND (reference sequence). The CDR3 covers 19 residues. In nucleotides, the CDR3 is TGTGCCAGTAGTAAGAGACTAGCGGGGTGGGCCAGCTCCTACAATGAGCAGTTCTTC. This gives the protein CASSKRLAGWASSYNEQFF.

This clone appeared many times. This chain uses TRBV4-2 with TRBJ2-1; tentative D call: TRBD2 (6 bases). The V gene lost 4 bases and the J gene lost 0 bases, with 22 bases spanning the gap. CDR3 length: 19 amino acids. Germline assignment: CDR1 LGHNA and CDR2 YNFKEQ. The CDR3 DNA reads as TGTGCCAGCAGCCTTCTAGTTGGGACTGACTTCTTCTCCTACAATGAGCAGTTCTTC. As protein: CASSLLVGTDFFSYNEQFF.